The 21 T cell receptor beta chains below all came from one sample that was sequenced in a study of cytomegalovirus exposure and HLA in healthy donors. The primer mix had 60 Vbeta and 13 Jbeta primers. TCRdb's table, derived via immunoSEQ multiplex PCR, lists solely in-frame clones and lacks some. The profile covers approximately 200,000 clones, with roughly four fifths appearing a single time and around 1.9% taken by the ten largest. Sequencing was done on a sample of PBMCs. The receptors originated from a man between 25 and 39 years old in good health and CMV-seronegative.

V and J are TRBV11-2 and TRBJ2-1; 12 bases match TRBD2. The CDR3 sequence is 14 residues long. Germline V CDR1 and CDR2: SGHAT, FQNNGV. Trimming at V came to 4 bases and at J to 6 bases, leaving 1 base not matched to a gene. The CDR3 protein is CASSSLAGGNEQFF. The CDR3 DNA follows: TGTGCCAGCAGCTCACTAGCGGGAGGCAATGAGCAGTTCTTC.

This chain links TRBV27 with TRBJ1-1, with 7 nucleotides matching TRBD1. CDR3 size: 13 residues. Germline V gene lookup returns CDR1 MNHEY and CDR2 SMNVEV (reference sequence). J was trimmed by 5 bases and V by 6 bases; bases with no gene match: 6. The CDR3 protein is CASRTTDRTEAFF. The CDR3 DNA reads as TGTGCCAGCAGAACAACGGACAGGACTGAAGCTTTCTTT.

The chain couples TRBV2 to TRBJ1-1; 8 positions match TRBD1. The CDR3 is 14 residues long. Germline V CDR1 and CDR2: SNHLY, FYNNEI. Trimming at V came to 2 bases and at J to 7 bases, leaving 6 bases not matched to a gene. This chain's CDR3 is CASSENRGYGEAFF. The CDR3 DNA follows: TGTGCCAGCAGTGAAAACAGGGGGTATGGTGAAGCTTTCTTT.

The chain is built from TRBV6-5 and TRBJ2-2, with TRBD1 as a possible D gene (5 bases). The length of the CDR3 is 13 residues. V dropped 8 bases and J dropped 10 bases, with 17 bases sitting between them. Per the germline V gene, CDR1 is MNHEY and CDR2 is SVGAGI. CDR3 DNA sequence: TGTGCCAGCTCAGGGTACATCGGCGAGGAGCTGTTTTTT. This encodes CASSGYIGEELFF.

The chain has TRBV29-1 and TRBJ2-1; 8 bases map to TRBD2. This CDR3 has 16 amino acids. V was pared by 1 base and J by 2 bases, with 7 bases of the junction left unmatched. Germline V gene sequence: CDR1 SQVTM, CDR2 ANQGSEA. CDR3 in amino acids: CSVEGRREVTYNEQFF. CDR3 coding DNA: TGCAGCGTTGAAGGCCGGCGGGAGGTCACCTACAATGAGCAGTTCTTC.

V gene TRBV5-6 combines with J gene TRBJ2-4, with D possibly matching TRBD1 (6 bases). Germline CDR1 and CDR2: SGHDT and YYEEEE. Trimming removed 4 bases at V and 7 bases at J, with 12 bases between. The length of the CDR3 is 13 residues. The DNA of the CDR3 is TGTGCCAGCAGCCCACAGGGACGGAACATTCAGTACTTC. This gives the protein CASSPQGRNIQYF.

This chain uses TRBV9 with TRBJ1-1, with D tentatively TRBD1 (5 bases). Trimming cost V 5 bases and J 4 bases, with 15 bases left between them. There are 14 residues in the CDR3. CDR1 and CDR2 (germline): SGDLS, YYNGEE. The CDR3 DNA is TGTGCCAGCAGTTTAGACCAGGGTAGCACTGAAGCTTTCTTT. Translating it yields CASSLDQGSTEAFF.

V gene TRBV28 combines with J gene TRBJ2-7; D is perhaps TRBD2 (6 bases). CDR3 size: 14 residues. Germline CDR1 is MDHEN and CDR2 is SYDVKM. The V end was cut by 3 bases, the J end by 6 bases, with 15 bases between. DNA of the CDR3: TGTGCCAGCAGTTTCCCACTAGCATCTCGCGAGCAGTACTTC. Translating gives CASSFPLASREQYF.

This clone occurred a few times. This sequence joins TRBV28 and TRBJ1-5; tentatively, D is TRBD1 (6 bases). Per the germline V gene, CDR1 is MDHEN and CDR2 is SYDVKM. The CDR3 runs to 15 residues. The V end lost 5 bases, the J end lost 5 bases, and 16 bases lay between the germline ends. The CDR3 DNA is TGTGCCAGCAGTCTACCTACAGGGAACGATCAGCCCCAGCATTTT. This encodes CASSLPTGNDQPQHF.

The chain joins TRBV6-1 to TRBJ1-5; D unresolved. The CDR3 extends over 14 amino acids. V dropped 5 bases and J dropped 6 bases, with 14 bases sitting between them. Germline CDR1 reads MNHNS; CDR2 reads SASEGT. The CDR3 DNA is TGTGCCAGCAGTAGCGGCAAGGGTCGTCAGCCCCAGCATTTT. Protein product: CASSSGKGRQPQHF.

V usage is TRBV19 and J usage is TRBJ1-5; D gene unclear. The V end was cut by 5 bases, the J end by 2 bases, with 10 bases between. Germline CDR1 LNHDA, CDR2 SQIVND (reference sequence). CDR3 length: 14 residues. The DNA of the CDR3 is TGTGCCAGTAGTCATAAAGAGGGCAATCAGCCCCAGCATTTT. Translating gives CASSHKEGNQPQHF.

This clone was seen a few times. CDR3 DNA: TGTGCCAGCACCTCGACAGAGTATCAGCCCCAGCATTTT. This sequence encodes CASTSTEYQPQHF. The gene calls are TRBV28 and TRBJ1-5; D perhaps matches TRBD1 (5 bases). Trimming left V 7 bases short and J 5 bases short, with 12 bases between. Looked up from germline, CDR1 is MDHEN and CDR2 is SYDVKM. The CDR3 is made up of 13 amino acids.

CDR3 sequence (DNA): TGTGCCAGCAGTGACCTTAGGGGGAATAGCAATCAGCCCCAGCATTTT. Protein: CASSDLRGNSNQPQHF. The V and J genes are TRBV6-1 and TRBJ1-5, with D possibly matching TRBD1 (6 bases). Trimming shortened V by 3 bases and J by 0 bases, and 12 bases separated the two germline ends. Germline V gene data show CDR1 as MNHNS and CDR2 as SASEGT. CDR3 length equals 16 residues.

This chain links TRBV9 with TRBJ2-3, with TRBD1 as a possible D gene (5 bases). The germline V gene encodes CDR1 SGDLS and CDR2 YYNGEE. This CDR3 has 16 residues. V was pared by 4 bases and J by 0 bases, with 15 bases between. The DNA for the CDR3 is TGTGCCAGCAGCCCCAGGGTTCGGGTTAGCACAGATACGCAGTATTTT. Its protein is CASSPRVRVSTDTQYF.

The genes are TRBV5-5 and TRBJ2-5; tentatively, D is TRBD1 (5 bases). The CDR3 extends over 13 amino acids. Deletions cut 1 base from V and 2 bases from J, with 6 bases between. The germline gives CDR1 SGHKS, CDR2 YYEKEE (reference sequence). The CDR3: CASSLRQQETQYF. CDR3 in DNA: TGTGCCAGCAGCTTGAGACAGCAAGAGACCCAGTACTTC.

This clone was observed once. The chain has TRBV18 and TRBJ2-7; D gene unclear. This CDR3 is built from 14 residues. Trimming removed 0 bases at V and 2 bases at J, with 8 bases between. Germline assignment: CDR1 KGHSH and CDR2 LQKENI. This chain's CDR3 is CASSPPPPPYEQYF. In DNA form, the CDR3 reads TGTGCCAGCTCACCACCCCCTCCCCCCTACGAGCAGTACTTC.

This chain links TRBV28 with TRBJ1-4; maybe TRBD1 (5 bases). Germline values: CDR1 MDHEN, CDR2 SYDVKM. V gave up 6 bases and J gave up 3 bases, with 11 bases separating them. The CDR3 runs to 14 residues. DNA of the CDR3: TGTGCCAGCAGCCGCGACAGACCTAATGAAAAACTGTTTTTT. Translating gives CASSRDRPNEKLFF.

The chain is built from TRBV2 and TRBJ1-1; D unresolved. Trimming shortened V by 3 bases and J by 1 base, and 6 bases separated the two germline ends. CDR1 and CDR2 from the germline V gene are SNHLY and FYNNEI. The CDR3 spans 13 residues. The CDR3 here is CASSEAGNTEAFF. The CDR3 nucleotides are TGTGCCAGCAGTGAGGCGGGGAACACTGAAGCTTTCTTT.

The chain combines TRBV6-5 with TRBJ1-6; D gene ambiguous. CDR1 and CDR2 (germline): MNHEY, SVGAGI. The CDR3 runs 13 residues. The V gene lost 7 bases and the J gene lost 7 bases, with 11 bases spanning the gap. As DNA, the CDR3 is TGTGCCAGCACTAAAGTCGGGAATTCACCCCTCCACTTT. Encoded protein: CASTKVGNSPLHF.

Only a few counts were recorded for this clone. V is TRBV14 and J is TRBJ2-2, with 7 nucleotides matching TRBD1. After removal of 5 bases from V and 8 bases from J, the junction contained 11 bases not matched to a gene. This CDR3 has 15 residues. The germline V gene encodes CDR1 SGHDN and CDR2 FVKESK. The CDR3 loop is CASSFLDRVKGELFF. For the CDR3, the DNA is TGTGCCAGCAGCTTCCTAGACAGGGTGAAAGGGGAGCTGTTTTTT.

This sequence joins TRBV5-5 and TRBJ2-1; 11 positions agree with TRBD2. Germline loops: CDR1 SGHKS, CDR2 YYEKEE (reference sequence). The J segment lost 4 bases and the V segment lost 1 base, leaving 7 bases of the junction unmatched. CDR3 length: 17 residues. CDR3: CASSLQFLAGGYNEQFF. The CDR3 bases are TGTGCCAGCAGCTTGCAGTTTCTAGCGGGAGGATACAATGAGCAGTTCTTC.